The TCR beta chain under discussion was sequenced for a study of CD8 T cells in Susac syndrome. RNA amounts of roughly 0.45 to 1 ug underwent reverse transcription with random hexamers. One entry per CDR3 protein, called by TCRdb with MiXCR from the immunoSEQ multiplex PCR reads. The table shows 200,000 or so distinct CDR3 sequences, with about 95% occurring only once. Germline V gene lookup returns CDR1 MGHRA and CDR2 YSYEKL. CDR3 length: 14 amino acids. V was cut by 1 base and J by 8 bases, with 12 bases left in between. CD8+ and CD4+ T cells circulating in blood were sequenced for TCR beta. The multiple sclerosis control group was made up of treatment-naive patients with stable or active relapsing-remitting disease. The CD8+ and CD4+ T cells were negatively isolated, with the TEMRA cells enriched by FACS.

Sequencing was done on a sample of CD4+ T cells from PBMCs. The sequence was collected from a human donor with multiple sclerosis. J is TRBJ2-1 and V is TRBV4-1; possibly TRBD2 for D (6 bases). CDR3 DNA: TGCGCCAGCAGCCAAGCCGGAGGGGTCGATGAGCAGTTCTTC. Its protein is CASSQAGGVDEQFF.